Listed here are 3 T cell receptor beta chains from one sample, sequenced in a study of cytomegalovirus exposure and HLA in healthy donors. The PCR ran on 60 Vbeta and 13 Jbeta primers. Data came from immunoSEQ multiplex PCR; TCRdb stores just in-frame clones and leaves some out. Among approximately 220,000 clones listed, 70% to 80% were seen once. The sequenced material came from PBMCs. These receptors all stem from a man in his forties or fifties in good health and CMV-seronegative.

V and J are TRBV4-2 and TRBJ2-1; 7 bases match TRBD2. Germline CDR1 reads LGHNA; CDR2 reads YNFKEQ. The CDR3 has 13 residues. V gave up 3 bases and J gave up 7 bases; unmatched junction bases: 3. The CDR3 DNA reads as TGTGCCAGCAGCCAGACGGGACTAAATGAGCAGTTCTTC. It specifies CASSQTGLNEQFF.

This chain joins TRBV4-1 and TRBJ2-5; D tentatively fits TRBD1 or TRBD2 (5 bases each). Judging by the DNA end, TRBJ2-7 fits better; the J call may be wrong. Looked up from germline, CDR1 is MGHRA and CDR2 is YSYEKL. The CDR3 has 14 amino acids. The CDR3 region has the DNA TGCGCCAGCAGCCAAGATCTGGGGGACTACGAGCAGTACTTC. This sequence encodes CASSQDLGDYEQYF.

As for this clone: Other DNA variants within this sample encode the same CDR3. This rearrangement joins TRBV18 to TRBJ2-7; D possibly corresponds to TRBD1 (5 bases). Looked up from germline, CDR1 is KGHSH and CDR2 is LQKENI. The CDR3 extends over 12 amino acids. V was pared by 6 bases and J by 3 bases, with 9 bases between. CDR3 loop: CASSPDSYEQYF. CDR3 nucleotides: TGTGCCAGCTCGCCCGACAGCTACGAGCAGTACTTC. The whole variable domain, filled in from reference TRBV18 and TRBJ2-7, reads NAGVMQNPRHLVRRRGQEARLRCSPMKGHSHVYWYRQLPEEGLKFMVYLQKENIIDESGMPKERFSAEFPKEGPSILRIQQVVRGDSAAYFCASSPDSYEQYFGPGTRLTVT.